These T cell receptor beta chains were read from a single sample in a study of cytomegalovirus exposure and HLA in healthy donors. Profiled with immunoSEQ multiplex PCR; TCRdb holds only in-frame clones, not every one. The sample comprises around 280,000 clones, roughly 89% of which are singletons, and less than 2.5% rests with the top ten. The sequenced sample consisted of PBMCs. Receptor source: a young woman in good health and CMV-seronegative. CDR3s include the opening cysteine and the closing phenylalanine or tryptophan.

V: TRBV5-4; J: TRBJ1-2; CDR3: CASSLDRVGYTF
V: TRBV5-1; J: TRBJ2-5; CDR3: CASSLNLLQGAWETQYF
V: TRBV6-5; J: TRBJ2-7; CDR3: CASSYSGQGNYEQYF
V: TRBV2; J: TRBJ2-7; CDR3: CASGGVPGEQYF
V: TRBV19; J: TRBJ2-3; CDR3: CASRPNRGRQSDTQYF
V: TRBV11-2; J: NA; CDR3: CASSWGLAGYEQYF
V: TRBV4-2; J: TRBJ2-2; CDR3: CASSQGTGHSVTVGELFF
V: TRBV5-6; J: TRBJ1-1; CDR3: CASSLLKGGYTEAFF
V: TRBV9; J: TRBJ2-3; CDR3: CASSVAAVTSADTQYF
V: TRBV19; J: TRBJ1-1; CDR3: CASGQMGGLGAEAFF
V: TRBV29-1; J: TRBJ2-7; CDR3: CSVLTGLRGYEQYF
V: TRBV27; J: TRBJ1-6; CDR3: CASGVPTTRGSPLHF
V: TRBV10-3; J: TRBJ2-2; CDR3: CAIKEGGAPNTGELFF
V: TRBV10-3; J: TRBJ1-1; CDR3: CAIGGQQGVGTEAFF
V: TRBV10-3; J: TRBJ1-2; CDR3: CAISESASQGPYGYTF
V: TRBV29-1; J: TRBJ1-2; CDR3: CSVEGLKGQGQNTF
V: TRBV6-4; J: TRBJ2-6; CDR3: CASSESSGANVLTF
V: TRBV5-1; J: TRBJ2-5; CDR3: CASSSSQETQYF
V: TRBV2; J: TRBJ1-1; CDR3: CASSEASPRYTEAFF
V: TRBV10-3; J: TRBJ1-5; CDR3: CAISSDRAQPQHF
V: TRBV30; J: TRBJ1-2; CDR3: CAWSDGMWYGYTF
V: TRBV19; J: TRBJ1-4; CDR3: CASSISATNEKLFF
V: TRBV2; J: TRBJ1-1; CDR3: CASSEWTDRLEAFF
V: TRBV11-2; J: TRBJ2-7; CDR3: CASSLAGGPYEQYF
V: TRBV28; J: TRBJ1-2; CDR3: CASSLATGIYGYTF
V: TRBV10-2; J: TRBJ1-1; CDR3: CASMGTGRTEAFF
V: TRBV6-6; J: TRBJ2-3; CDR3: CASSYGSFSTDTQYF
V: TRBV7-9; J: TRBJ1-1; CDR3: CASSLSGGGLNTEAFF
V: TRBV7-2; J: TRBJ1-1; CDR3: CASSTTGQGANTEAFF
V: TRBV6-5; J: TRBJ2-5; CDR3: CASSYPGSETQYF
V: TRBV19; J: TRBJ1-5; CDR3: CASSINGEAQPQHF